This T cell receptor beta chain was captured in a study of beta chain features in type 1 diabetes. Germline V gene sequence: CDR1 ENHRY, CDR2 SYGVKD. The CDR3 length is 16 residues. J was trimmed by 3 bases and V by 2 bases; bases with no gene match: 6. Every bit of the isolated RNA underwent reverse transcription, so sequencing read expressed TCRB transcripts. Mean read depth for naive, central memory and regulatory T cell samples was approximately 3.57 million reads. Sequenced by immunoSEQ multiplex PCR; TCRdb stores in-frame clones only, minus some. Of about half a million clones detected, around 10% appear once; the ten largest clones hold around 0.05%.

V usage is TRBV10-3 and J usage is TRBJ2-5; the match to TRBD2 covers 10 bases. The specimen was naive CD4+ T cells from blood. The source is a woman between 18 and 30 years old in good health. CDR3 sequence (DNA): TGTGCCATCAGTGAGGGGAAACTAGCGGGGAAAGAGACCCAGTACTTC. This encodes CAISEGKLAGKETQYF.